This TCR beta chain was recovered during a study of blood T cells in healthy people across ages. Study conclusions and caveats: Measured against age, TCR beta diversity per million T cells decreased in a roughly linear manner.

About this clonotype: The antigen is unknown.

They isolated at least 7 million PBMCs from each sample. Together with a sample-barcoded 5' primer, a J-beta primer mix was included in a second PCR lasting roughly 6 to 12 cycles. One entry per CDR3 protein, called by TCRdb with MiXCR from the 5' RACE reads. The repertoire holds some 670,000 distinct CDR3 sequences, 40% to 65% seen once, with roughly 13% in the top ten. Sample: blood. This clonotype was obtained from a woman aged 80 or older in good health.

The CDR3 DNA is TGCGCCAGCAGCTTAAGCGGCATTAATCAGCCCCAGCATTTT. It yields the protein CASSLSGINQPQHF. This chain links TRBV4-1 with TRBJ1-5; D is ambiguous. This CDR3 has 14 residues. V was cut by 5 bases and J by 4 bases, with 12 bases left in between. Germline loops: CDR1 MGHRA, CDR2 YSYEKL.